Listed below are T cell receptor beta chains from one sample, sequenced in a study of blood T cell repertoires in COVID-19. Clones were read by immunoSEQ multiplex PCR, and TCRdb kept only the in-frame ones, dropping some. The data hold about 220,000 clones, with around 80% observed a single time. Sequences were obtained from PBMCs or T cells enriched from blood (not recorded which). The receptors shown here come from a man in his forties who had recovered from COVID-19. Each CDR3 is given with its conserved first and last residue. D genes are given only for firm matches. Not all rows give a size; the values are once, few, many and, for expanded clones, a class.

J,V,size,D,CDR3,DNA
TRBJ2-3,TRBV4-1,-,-,CASSQRSRVDTQYF,TGCGCCAGCAGCCAAAGAAGCCGGGTAGATACGCAGTATTTT
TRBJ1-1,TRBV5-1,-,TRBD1,CASSSDRMNTEAFF,TGCGCCAGCAGCTCGGACAGGATGAACACTGAAGCTTTCTTT
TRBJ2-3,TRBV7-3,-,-,CASSLGARGTDTQYF,TGTGCCAGCAGCTTAGGGGCCAGAGGCACAGATACGCAGTATTTT
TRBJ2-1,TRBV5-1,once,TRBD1,CASSLVRTGPHNEQFF,TGCGCCAGCAGCTTGGTCCGGACAGGGCCTCACAATGAGCAGTTCTTC
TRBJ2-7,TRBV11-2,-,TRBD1,CASSLNTGGDEQYF,TGTGCCAGCAGCTTAAATACAGGGGGCGACGAGCAGTACTTC
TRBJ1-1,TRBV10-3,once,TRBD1,CAISGQGTEAFF,TGTGCCATCAGCGGACAGGGAACTGAAGCTTTCTTT
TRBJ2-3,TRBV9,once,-,CASSVGTNTDTQYF,TGTGCCAGCAGCGTAGGGACTAACACAGATACGCAGTATTTT
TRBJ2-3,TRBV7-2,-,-,CASSLVWGGGQWADTQYF,TGTGCCAGCAGCTTGGTGTGGGGAGGGGGGCAATGGGCGGATACGCAGTATTTT
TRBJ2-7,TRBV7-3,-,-,CASSLRAGPSYEQYF,TGTGCCAGCAGCTTACGCGCAGGGCCCTCCTACGAGCAGTACTTC
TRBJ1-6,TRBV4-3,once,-,CASSQGSGSGNSPLHF,TGCGCCAGCAGCCAAGGATCTGGTTCGGGAAATTCACCCCTCCACTTT
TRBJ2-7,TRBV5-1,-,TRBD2,CASSPGLAGAGGEQYF,TGCGCCAGCAGCCCCGGACTAGCGGGGGCAGGGGGCGAGCAGTACTTC
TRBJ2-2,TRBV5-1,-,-,CASSLYGENTGELFF,TGCGCCAGCAGCTTATACGGGGAGAACACCGGGGAGCTGTTTTTT
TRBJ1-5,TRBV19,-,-,CASSIESASRGNQPQHF,TGTGCCAGTAGTATAGAGTCCGCGTCGAGGGGCAATCAGCCCCAGCATTTT
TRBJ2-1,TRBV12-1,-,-,CASSPGTSGSRNEQFF,TGTGCCAGCAGCCCCGGAACTAGCGGGAGCAGGAATGAGCAGTTCTTC
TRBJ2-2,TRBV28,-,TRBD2,CASSLGLAGTGELFF,TGTGCCAGCAGTTTAGGGCTAGCGGGGACCGGGGAGCTGTTTTTT
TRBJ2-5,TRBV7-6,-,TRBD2,CASSTLAGERETQYF,TGTGCCAGCAGCACCCTAGCGGGAGAACGAGAGACCCAGTACTTC
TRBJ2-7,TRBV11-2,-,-,CASSSGLLSYEQYF,TGTGCCAGCAGCTCGGGACTCCTCTCCTACGAGCAGTACTTC
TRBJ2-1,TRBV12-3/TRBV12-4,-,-,CASSSGGYNEQFF,TGTGCCAGCAGTTCAGGGGGGTACAATGAGCAGTTCTTC
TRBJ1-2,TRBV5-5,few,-,CASSLVPSGGTNGYTF,TGTGCCAGCAGCTTGGTACCTTCGGGGGGGACGAATGGCTACACCTTC
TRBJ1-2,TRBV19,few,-,CASSIPGTPSEGYTF,TGTGCCAGTAGTATTCCTGGGACACCAAGCGAAGGCTACACCTTC
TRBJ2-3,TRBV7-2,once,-,CASSLGGATDTQYF,TGTGCCAGCAGCTTAGGTGGAGCCACAGATACGCAGTATTTT
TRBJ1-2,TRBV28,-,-,CASSSILGLGYTF,TGTGCCAGCAGTTCAATTCTCGGACTAGGCTACACCTTC
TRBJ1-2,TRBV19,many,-,CASSPGTKNYGYTF,TGTGCCAGTAGTCCCGGGACAAAAAACTATGGCTACACCTTC
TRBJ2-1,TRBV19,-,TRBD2,CASSMGSGGRYNEQFF,TGTGCCAGTAGTATGGGTAGCGGGGGTAGATACAATGAGCAGTTCTTC
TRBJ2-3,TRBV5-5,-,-,CASSFYTDTQYF,TGTGCCAGCAGCTTCTACACAGATACGCAGTATTTT
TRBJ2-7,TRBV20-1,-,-,CSAPRVGEQYF,TGCAGTGCTCCCAGGGTTGGGGAGCAGTACTTC
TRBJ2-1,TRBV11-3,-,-,CASSLTSYSEQFF,TGTGCCAGCAGCCTGACATCTTACAGTGAGCAGTTCTTC
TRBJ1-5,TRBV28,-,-,CASLNDGARPSQHF,TGTGCCAGCTTGAATGACGGAGCTAGGCCGTCCCAGCATTTT
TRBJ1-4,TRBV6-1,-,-,CASSEDYRATNEKLFF,TGTGCCAGCAGTGAAGATTACAGGGCAACTAATGAAAAACTGTTTTTT